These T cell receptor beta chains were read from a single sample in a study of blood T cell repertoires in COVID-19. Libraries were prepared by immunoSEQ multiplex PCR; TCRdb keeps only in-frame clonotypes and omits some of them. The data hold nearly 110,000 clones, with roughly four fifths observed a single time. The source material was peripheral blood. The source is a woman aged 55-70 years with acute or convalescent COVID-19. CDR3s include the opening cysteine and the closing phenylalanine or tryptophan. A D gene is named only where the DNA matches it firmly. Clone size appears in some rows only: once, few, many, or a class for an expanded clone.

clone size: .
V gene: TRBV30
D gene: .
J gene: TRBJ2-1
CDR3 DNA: TGTGCCTGGAGCCCCGGGGGTCACAATGAGCAGTTCTTC
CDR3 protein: CAWSPGGHNEQFF

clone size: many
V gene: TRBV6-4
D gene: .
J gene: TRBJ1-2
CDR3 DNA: TGTGCCAGCAGGAGGGTCGCGTTTTCGGCCTCATATGGCTACACCTTC
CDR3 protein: CASRRVAFSASYGYTF

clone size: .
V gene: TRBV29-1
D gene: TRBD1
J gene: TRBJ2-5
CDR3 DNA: TGCAGCGTTTGGACAGGGGGAGAGACCCAGTACTTC
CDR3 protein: CSVWTGGETQYF

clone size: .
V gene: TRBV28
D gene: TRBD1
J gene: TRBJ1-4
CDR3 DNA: TGTGCCAGCAGTCAGGGACAGTTTCTGTTTTTT
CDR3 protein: CASSQGQFLFF

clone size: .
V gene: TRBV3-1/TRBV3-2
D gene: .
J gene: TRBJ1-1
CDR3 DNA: TGTGCCAGCACTCCGGGACAGAACACTGAAGCTTTCTTT
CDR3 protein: CASTPGQNTEAFF

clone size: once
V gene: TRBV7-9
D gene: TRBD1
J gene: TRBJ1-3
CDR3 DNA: TGTGCCAGCAGCCTGACAGGGTCTGGAAACACCATATATTTT
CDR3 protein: CASSLTGSGNTIYF

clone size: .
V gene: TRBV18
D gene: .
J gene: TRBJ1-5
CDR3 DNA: TGTGCCAGCTCACAAGACAGGACCAATCAGCCCCAGCATTTT
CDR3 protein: CASSQDRTNQPQHF

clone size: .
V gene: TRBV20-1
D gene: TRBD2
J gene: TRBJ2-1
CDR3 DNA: TGCAGTGCTAGTAGCGGGGCCGCCCCCTCGGCCTCCTACAATGAGCAGTTCTTC
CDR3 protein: CSASSGAAPSASYNEQFF

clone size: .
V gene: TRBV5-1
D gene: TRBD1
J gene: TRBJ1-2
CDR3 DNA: TGCGCCAGCAGCTTGGGACAGGGGGGTGGCTACACCTTC
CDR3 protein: CASSLGQGGGYTF

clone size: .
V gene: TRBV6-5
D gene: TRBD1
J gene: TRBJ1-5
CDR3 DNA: TGTGCCAGCAGCCTGACAGGGTCCGGGCAGCCCCAGCATTTT
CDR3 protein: CASSLTGSGQPQHF

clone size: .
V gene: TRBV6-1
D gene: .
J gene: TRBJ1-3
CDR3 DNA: TGTGCCAGCAGTGCCTTGACACAGATAAACTCTGGAAACACCATATATTTT
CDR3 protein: CASSALTQINSGNTIYF

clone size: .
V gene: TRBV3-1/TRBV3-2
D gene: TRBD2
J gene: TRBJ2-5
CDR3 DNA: TGTGCCAGCAGCCTACGGGGGGGCCCCGAGACCCAGTACTTC
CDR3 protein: CASSLRGGPETQYF

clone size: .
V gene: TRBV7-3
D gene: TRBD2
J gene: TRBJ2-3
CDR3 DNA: TGTGCCAGCTCGGGTAGCGGGACTAGCGCAGATACGCAGTATTTT
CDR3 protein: CASSGSGTSADTQYF

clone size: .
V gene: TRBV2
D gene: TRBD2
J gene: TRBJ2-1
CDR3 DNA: TGTGCCAGCATAGTTGGGGCTAGCGGGATCAATGAGCAGTTCTTC
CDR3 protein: CASIVGASGINEQFF

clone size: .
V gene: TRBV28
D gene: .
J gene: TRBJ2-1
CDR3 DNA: TGTGCCAGCAGCCTATCCTTCTCCAAGCCAGAGCAGTTCTTC
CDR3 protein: CASSLSFSKPEQFF

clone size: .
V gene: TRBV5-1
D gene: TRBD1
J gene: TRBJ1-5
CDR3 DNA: TGCGCCAGCAGCTCGACAGGGGATGGCAATCAGCCCCAGCATTTT
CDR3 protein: CASSSTGDGNQPQHF

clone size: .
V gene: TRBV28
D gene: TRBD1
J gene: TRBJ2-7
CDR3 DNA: TGTGCCAGCAGACGCGGACAGGCCTACGAGCAGTACTTC
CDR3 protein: CASRRGQAYEQYF

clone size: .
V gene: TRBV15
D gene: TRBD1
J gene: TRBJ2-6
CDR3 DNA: TGTGCCACCAGCAAAACAGGGGACGAGGCCAACGTCCTGACTTTC
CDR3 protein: CATSKTGDEANVLTF

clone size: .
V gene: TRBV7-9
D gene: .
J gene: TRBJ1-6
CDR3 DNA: TGTGCCAGCAGCGCCCGTCAGGGGCCCCTCCACTTT
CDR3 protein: CASSARQGPLHF

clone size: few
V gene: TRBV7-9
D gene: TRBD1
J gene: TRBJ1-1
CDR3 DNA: TGTGCCAGCAGCCTAAGACAGGGGGAGGACACTGAAGCTTTCTTT
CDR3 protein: CASSLRQGEDTEAFF

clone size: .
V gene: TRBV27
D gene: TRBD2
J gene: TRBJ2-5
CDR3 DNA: TGTGCCAGCAGGCGGGGGGGACAAGAGACCCAGTACTTC
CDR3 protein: CASRRGGQETQYF

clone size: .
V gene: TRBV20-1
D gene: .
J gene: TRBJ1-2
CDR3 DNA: TGCAGTGCTTATAGAAACGGGGGCTACACCTTC
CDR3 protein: CSAYRNGGYTF

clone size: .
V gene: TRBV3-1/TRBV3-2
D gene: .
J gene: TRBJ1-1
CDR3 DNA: TGTGCCAGCAGCCTGACGGGGAACACTGAAGCTTTCTTT
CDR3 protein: CASSLTGNTEAFF

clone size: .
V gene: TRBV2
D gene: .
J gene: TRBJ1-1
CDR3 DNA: TGTGCCAGCAGGGGACTCACTTGGAACACTGAAGCTTTCTTT
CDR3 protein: CASRGLTWNTEAFF

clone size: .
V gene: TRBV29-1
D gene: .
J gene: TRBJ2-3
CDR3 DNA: TGCAGCGTCAATCCTCGACAGGCGAACACAGATACGCAGTATTTT
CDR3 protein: CSVNPRQANTDTQYF

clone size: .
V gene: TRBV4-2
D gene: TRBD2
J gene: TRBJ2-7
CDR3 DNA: TGTGCCAGCAGCCAGGACGCCTTCAGCGGGGGAGACTCCTACGAGCAGTACTTC
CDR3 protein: CASSQDAFSGGDSYEQYF

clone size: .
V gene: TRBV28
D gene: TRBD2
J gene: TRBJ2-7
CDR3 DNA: TGTGCCAGCAGTCTTAGCGGGAGAGGCTACGAGCAGTACTTC
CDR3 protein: CASSLSGRGYEQYF

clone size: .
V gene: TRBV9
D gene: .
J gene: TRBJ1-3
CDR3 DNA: TGTGCCAGCAGCGAGACAGGTTCTGGAAACACCATATATTTT
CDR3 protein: CASSETGSGNTIYF

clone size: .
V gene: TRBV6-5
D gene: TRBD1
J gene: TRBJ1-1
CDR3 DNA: TGTGCCAGCAGTAATGACAGGGTGGCGGCTTTCTTT
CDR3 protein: CASSNDRVAAFF

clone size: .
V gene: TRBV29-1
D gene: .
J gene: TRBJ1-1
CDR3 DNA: TGCAGCGTCCGAGGGGGAGGGATAGAAGCTTTCTTT
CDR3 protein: CSVRGGGIEAFF

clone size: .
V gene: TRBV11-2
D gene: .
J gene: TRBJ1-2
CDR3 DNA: TGTGCCAGCAGCCTAGATGCTTCGGGTCCGCGTCATGGCTACACCTTC
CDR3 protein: CASSLDASGPRHGYTF

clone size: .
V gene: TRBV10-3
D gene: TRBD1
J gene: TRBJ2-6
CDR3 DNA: TGTGCCATCAGATTACAGGGGGCGCACTCTGGGGCCAACGTCCTGACTTTC
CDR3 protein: CAIRLQGAHSGANVLTF

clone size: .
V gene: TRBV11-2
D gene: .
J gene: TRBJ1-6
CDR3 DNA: TGTGCCAGCAGCGATTTTCGGAATTCACCCCTCCACTTT
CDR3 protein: CASSDFRNSPLHF

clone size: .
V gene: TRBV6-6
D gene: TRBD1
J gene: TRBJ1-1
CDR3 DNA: TGTGCCAGCAGTTACGACAGGGGAATCGGTGAAGCTTTCTTT
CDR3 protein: CASSYDRGIGEAFF

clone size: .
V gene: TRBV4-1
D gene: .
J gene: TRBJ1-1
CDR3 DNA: TGCGCCAGCAGCCCAGGGTCCCCAGCGAACACTGAAGCTTTCTTT
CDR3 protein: CASSPGSPANTEAFF

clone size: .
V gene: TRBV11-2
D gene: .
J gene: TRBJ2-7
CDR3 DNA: TGTGCCAGCAGCTTAGTACGGGGGGCGTCGTACGAGCAGTACTTC
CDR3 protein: CASSLVRGASYEQYF

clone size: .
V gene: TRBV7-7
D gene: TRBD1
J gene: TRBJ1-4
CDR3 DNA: TGTGCTAGCAGCCCCGGGACAGCCTCTAATGAAAAACTGTTTTTT
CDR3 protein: CASSPGTASNEKLFF

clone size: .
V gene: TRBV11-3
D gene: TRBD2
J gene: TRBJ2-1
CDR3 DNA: TGTGCCAGCAGCTTAAGCGGGGGGGCGCTCAATGAGCAGTTCTTC
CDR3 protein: CASSLSGGALNEQFF

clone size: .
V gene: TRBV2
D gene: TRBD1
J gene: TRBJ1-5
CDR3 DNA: TGTGCCAGCAGTGTGACAGGGGTTCGGCAGCCCCAGCATTTT
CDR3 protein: CASSVTGVRQPQHF

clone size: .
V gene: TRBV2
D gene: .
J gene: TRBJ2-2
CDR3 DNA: TGTGCCAGCACCCCTTACGGGGGAAGGAACACCGGGGAGCTGTTTTTT
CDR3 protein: CASTPYGGRNTGELFF

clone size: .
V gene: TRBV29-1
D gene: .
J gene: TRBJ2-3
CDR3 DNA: TGCAGCGTTGAAGGAGAGATTGGCACAGATACGCAGTATTTT
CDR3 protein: CSVEGEIGTDTQYF

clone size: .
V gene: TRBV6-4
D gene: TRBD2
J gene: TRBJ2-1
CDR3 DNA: TGTGCCAGCAGGCGACTAGCGGGAGGGTACAATGAGCAGTTCTTC
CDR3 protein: CASRRLAGGYNEQFF

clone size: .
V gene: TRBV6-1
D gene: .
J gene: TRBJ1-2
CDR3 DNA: TGTGCCAGCAGTGAAGCCTTACGAGGGGGGGACTATGGCTACACCTTC
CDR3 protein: CASSEALRGGDYGYTF

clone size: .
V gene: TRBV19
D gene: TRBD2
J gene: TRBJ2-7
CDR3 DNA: TGTGCCAGTAGTACCCGACTAGCGGAGTCCCTCGACGAGCAGTACTTC
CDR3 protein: CASSTRLAESLDEQYF

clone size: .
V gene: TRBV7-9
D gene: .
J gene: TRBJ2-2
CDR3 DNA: TGTGCCAGCAGCCCTTTCGGTAGGGGCACCGGGGAGCTGTTTTTT
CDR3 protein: CASSPFGRGTGELFF

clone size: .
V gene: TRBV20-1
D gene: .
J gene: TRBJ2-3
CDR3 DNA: TGCAGTGCTCCGACTACAGATACGCAGTATTTT
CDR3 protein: CSAPTTDTQYF

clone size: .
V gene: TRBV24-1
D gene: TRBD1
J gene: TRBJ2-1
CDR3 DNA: TGTGCCACCAGTGATTCGGGACAGGCTCAGTTCTTC
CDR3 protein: CATSDSGQAQFF

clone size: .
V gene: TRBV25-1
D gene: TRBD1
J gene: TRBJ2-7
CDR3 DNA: TGTGCCAGCAGTGGTGTGTTCGACAGGGGGAGTTCGTCCTACGAGCAGTACTTC
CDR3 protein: CASSGVFDRGSSSYEQYF

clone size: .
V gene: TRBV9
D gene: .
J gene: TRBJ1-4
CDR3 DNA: TGTGCCAGCAGATTACGTAGGGTGAGGGTCGCACCTAATGAAAAACTGTTTTTT
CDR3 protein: CASRLRRVRVAPNEKLFF

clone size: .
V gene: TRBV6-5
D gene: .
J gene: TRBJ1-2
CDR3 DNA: TGTGCCAGCAGTGACTCCGGGGGGCACGGCTACACCTTC
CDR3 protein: CASSDSGGHGYTF

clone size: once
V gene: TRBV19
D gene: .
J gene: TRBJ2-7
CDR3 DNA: TGTGCCAGTAGTGACCAAACAGGGCGCGACGAGCAGTACTTC
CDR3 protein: CASSDQTGRDEQYF

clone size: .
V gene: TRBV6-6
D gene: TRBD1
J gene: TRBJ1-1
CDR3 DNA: TGTGCCAGCAGAGGACAGGGGGCTGAAGCTTTCTTT
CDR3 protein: CASRGQGAEAFF

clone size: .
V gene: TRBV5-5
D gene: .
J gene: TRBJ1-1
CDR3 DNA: TGTGCCAGCATCCGAATACAGGGAAGGCCTGAAGCTTTCTTT
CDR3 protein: CASIRIQGRPEAFF

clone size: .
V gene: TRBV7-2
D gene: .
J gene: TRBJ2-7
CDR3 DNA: TGTGCCAGCAGCTTAAAGTCGGGTGAGCAGTACTTC
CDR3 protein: CASSLKSGEQYF

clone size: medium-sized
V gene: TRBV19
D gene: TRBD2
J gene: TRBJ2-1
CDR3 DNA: TGTGCCAGTAGTATGACTAGCGGGAGCTACAATGAGCAGTTCTTC
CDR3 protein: CASSMTSGSYNEQFF

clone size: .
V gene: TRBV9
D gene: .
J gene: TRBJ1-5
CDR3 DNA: TGTGCCAGCAGCGTAGGGGATCTAGAGGGGCCCCAGCATTTT
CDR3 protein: CASSVGDLEGPQHF

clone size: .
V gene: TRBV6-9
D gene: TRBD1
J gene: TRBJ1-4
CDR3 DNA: TGTGCCAGCAGTGGGGACAGCAAACGGGAAAAACTGTTTTTT
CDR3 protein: CASSGDSKREKLFF

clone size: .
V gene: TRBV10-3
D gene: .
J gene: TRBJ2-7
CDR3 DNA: TGTGCCCACAGCGCGGGTTCCGAGCAGTACTTC
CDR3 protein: CAHSAGSEQYF

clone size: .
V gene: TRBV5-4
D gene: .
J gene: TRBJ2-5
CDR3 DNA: TGTGCCAGCAGCTCAGCTCCCGGACAGCGGGAGACCCAGTACTTC
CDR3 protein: CASSSAPGQRETQYF